This TCR beta chain was sequenced during a study of blood T cell repertoires in COVID-19. Study-wide context: Sources were T cells, B-cell-depleted T cells, or PBMCs; the material itself was cDNA or gDNA.

Original analysis: Cell counts per sample came from amplifying reference gene primers. Profiled with immunoSEQ multiplex PCR; TCRdb holds only in-frame clones, not every one. Clonal size and the V and J genes are those of that table, whereas D and trimming came from the DNA. The sample gives roughly 41,000 clones, just under 75% of which show up once; approximately 10% is in the top ten. Sequenced material: peripheral blood. This TCR was recovered from a man aged 65 to 79 with COVID-19, enrolled during active disease.

CDR3 sequence: CASSQDSWGRGIGELFF. The DNA for the CDR3 is TGTGCCAGCAGCCAAGATTCTTGGGGCAGGGGAATCGGGGAGCTGTTTTTT. The rearrangement joins TRBV3-1 (or the pseudogene TRBV3-2) to TRBJ2-2; possibly TRBD1 for D (6 bases). The germline V and J ends were trimmed by 0 bases and 7 bases, with 18 bases remaining between them. Germline assignment: CDR1 LGHDT and CDR2 YNNKEL (reference sequence). The CDR3 covers 17 residues.